What follows are 24 T cell receptor beta chains derived from one specimen sequenced in a study of shared clonotypes between healthy human individuals. The assay was immunoSEQ multiplex PCR, and TCRdb's table has in-frame clones only and misses some. The sample includes about 1 million clones, around 75% of them seen just once. The sequenced sample was memory CD4+ T cells sorted from blood. Subset noted: CD45RA-negative fraction. These receptors all stem from a man between 18 and 35 years old in good health.

This clone showed up just a few times. The chain recombines TRBV5-6 with TRBJ1-2, with TRBD1 as a possible D gene (5 bases). The CDR3 runs to 13 residues. The V end lost 1 base, the J end lost 4 bases, and 8 bases lay between the germline ends. Looked up from germline, CDR1 is SGHDT and CDR2 is YYEEEE. CDR3 nucleotide sequence: TGTGCCAGCAGCTTGTGGGGGTTCTATGGCTACACCTTC. It is translated as CASSLWGFYGYTF.

The chain joins TRBV5-1 to TRBJ2-3; D is undetermined. The CDR3 runs 14 residues. Between the trimmed V and J ends, which lost 1 base and 3 bases, there was a span of 9 bases. The germline gives CDR1 SGHRS, CDR2 YFSETQ. The CDR3, as DNA: TGCGCCAGCAGCTTGAATTTAGGGACAGATACGCAGTATTTT. This gives the protein CASSLNLGTDTQYF.

This clone occurred many times. This chain uses TRBV11-3 with TRBJ2-3; TRBD2 might be the D (5 bases). The CDR3 loop spans 14 amino acids. The V gene lost 0 bases and the J gene lost 2 bases, with 6 bases spanning the gap. The V gene's germline CDR1 is SGHNT and CDR2 YENEEA. CDR3 amino acids: CASSLEAVTDTQYF. For the CDR3, the DNA is TGTGCCAGCAGCTTAGAAGCGGTCACAGATACGCAGTATTTT.

The V gene is TRBV5-1, the J gene TRBJ1-6, with 11 positions matching TRBD1. Germline V CDR1 and CDR2: SGHRS, YFSETQ. This CDR3 is 14 amino acids long. The ends lost 4 bases at V and 10 bases at J; junction bases unmatched: 4. The CDR3 sequence is CASSPGQGESPLHF. The DNA of the CDR3 is TGCGCCAGCAGCCCGGGACAGGGGGAGTCACCCCTCCACTTT.

The chain couples TRBV29-1 to TRBJ1-3; 8 bases fit TRBD1. Trimming removed 4 bases from V and 0 bases from J; junction bases left unmatched: 8. The CDR3 loop spans 16 amino acids. Per germline, CDR1 SQVTM and CDR2 ANQGSEA. The CDR3 DNA reads TGCAGCGTTGGGGAATGGGACAGGATCTCTGGAAACACCATATATTTT. Protein product: CSVGEWDRISGNTIYF.

About this clone itself: Other DNA sequences in the sample encode the same CDR3. The chain carries TRBV19 and TRBJ2-7; 7 bases map to TRBD2. Trimming removed 4 bases from V and 6 bases from J; junction bases left unmatched: 6. This CDR3 region has 13 residues. CDR1 LNHDA and CDR2 SQIVND come from the germline V gene (reference sequence). The CDR3 region is CASSTLGGSEQYF. The CDR3, as DNA: TGTGCCAGTAGTACCCTGGGGGGGTCCGAGCAGTACTTC.

The chain combines TRBV28 with TRBJ1-2, with 8 positions matching TRBD1. V dropped 3 bases and J dropped 4; count of bases not matched to a gene: 4. Germline V gives CDR1 MDHEN, CDR2 SYDVKM. The CDR3 has 14 amino acids. CDR3 in DNA: TGTGCCAGCAGTTTCAACAGGGGGGGCTATGGCTACACCTTC. Translation gives CASSFNRGGYGYTF.

CDR3 bases: TGTGCCATCACCAGACAGGGTTTCTCCTACGAGCAGTACTTC. Its protein product is CAITRQGFSYEQYF. This chain connects TRBV6-1 to TRBJ2-7; 7 bases map to TRBD1. CDR1 and CDR2 (germline): MNHNS, SASEGT. V trimming: 10 bases; J trimming: 0 bases; junction bases outside the gene matches: 9. This CDR3 has 14 residues.

The chain employs TRBV29-1 and TRBJ2-6; the D is unclear. Trimming removed 0 bases from V and 0 bases from J, with 15 bases in between. Looked up from germline, CDR1 is SQVTM and CDR2 is ANQGSEA. CDR3 length equals 18 residues. The CDR3 bases are TGCAGCGTTGAAGAACCGGCCCGGGCCGTCTCTGGGGCCAACGTCCTGACTTTC. Translation: CSVEEPARAVSGANVLTF.

The chain joins TRBV7-2 to TRBJ2-3, with 7 positions matching TRBD2. The CDR3 has 11 residues. V lost 7 bases and J lost 7; bases outside the gene matches: 2. Germline CDR1 SGHTA, CDR2 FQGNSA. Here the CDR3 reads CASTSGNTQYF. The CDR3 coding sequence is TGTGCCAGCACTAGCGGAAATACGCAGTATTTT.

Turning to this clone: As the CDR3 is not closed by the conserved phenylalanine or tryptophan, this likely results from a read error. It is unclear where the CDR3 begins or ends on the DNA, so no DNA is shown, and the CDR3 is as TCRdb lists it. The chain recombines TRBV9 with TRBJ1-1. Germline V lookup: CDR1 SGDLS, CDR2 YYNGEE. The CDR3 extends over 8 residues, inclusive of both ends. CDR3 sequence reads: CASSDRGL.

The chain is built from TRBV18 and TRBJ1-4; 8 nucleotides agree with TRBD1. In germline, CDR1 is KGHSH, CDR2 LQKENI. The CDR3 loop spans 15 amino acids. With V trimmed by 2 bases and J by 8 bases, 7 bases remained unmatched. The CDR3 spells CASSPGQGAVEKLFF. The DNA for the CDR3 is TGTGCCAGCTCACCAGGCCAGGGGGCGGTGGAAAAACTGTTTTTT.

This chain uses TRBV28 with TRBJ1-2; weak D call: TRBD1 (6 bases). V was clipped by 5 bases and J by 5 bases, with 15 bases between them. CDR1 MDHEN and CDR2 SYDVKM come from the germline V gene. The CDR3 has 14 residues. CDR3 amino acids: CASSPGTNPYGYTF. CDR3 DNA: TGTGCCAGCAGTCCCGGGACAAATCCTTATGGCTACACCTTC.

The chain links TRBV5-1 to TRBJ1-6; 11 bases are shared with TRBD1. Germline V gene data show CDR1 as SGHRS and CDR2 as YFSETQ. The CDR3 has 14 amino acids. V was pared by 7 bases and J by 4 bases, with 1 base of the junction left unmatched. The CDR3 sequence: CASGQGAYNSPLHF. CDR3 nucleotides: TGCGCCAGCGGACAGGGGGCTTATAATTCACCCCTCCACTTT.

The genes are TRBV5-4 and TRBJ1-3, with D maybe TRBD1 (6 bases). Germline CDR1 is SGHNT and CDR2 is YYREEE (reference sequence). This CDR3 spans 17 amino acids. Trimming shortened V by 5 bases and J by 0 bases, and 18 bases separated the two germline ends. CDR3 nucleotide sequence: TGTGCCAGCAGTCGTACAGGGACATTCTCCTCTGGAAACACCATATATTTT. The encoded protein is CASSRTGTFSSGNTIYF.

The J gene is TRBJ1-2, the V gene TRBV29-1; weak D call: TRBD1 (5 bases). V was cut by 6 bases and J by 7 bases, with 15 bases left in between. CDR3 length equals 12 residues. Germline CDR1 SQVTM, CDR2 ANQGSEA. In DNA, the CDR3 is TGCAGCGTGCTGACAGTCACGGGTGGCTACACCTTC. As protein: CSVLTVTGGYTF.

The V and J genes are TRBV19 and TRBJ2-1; TRBD2 matches 14 bases. The length of the CDR3 is 17 residues. The junction had 7 bases not matched to a gene; V was cut back by 5 bases and J by 4 bases. In germline, CDR1 is LNHDA, CDR2 SQIVND (reference sequence). The CDR3 loop is CASSSRLAGGVYNEQFF. CDR3 DNA: TGTGCCAGTAGTTCCAGACTAGCGGGGGGGGTATACAATGAGCAGTTCTTC.

The chain uses TRBV5-4 and TRBJ2-7; 9 bases map to TRBD1. The CDR3 totals 15 residues. V shed 3 bases, J shed 2 bases, and the junction held 6 bases outside the gene matches. The germline V gene encodes CDR1 SGHNT and CDR2 YYREEE (reference sequence). The CDR3 DNA follows: TGTGCCAGCAGCTGGCGCGGGACAGGGACCTACGAGCAGTACTTC. This gives the protein CASSWRGTGTYEQYF.

The rearrangement joins TRBV18 to TRBJ1-5; no clear D. This CDR3 spans 15 amino acids. Trimming took 1 base from V and 5 from J, leaving 12 bases between them. Germline loops: CDR1 KGHSH, CDR2 LQKENI. The CDR3 is CASSPRLGSDQPQHF. Written as DNA, the CDR3 is TGTGCCAGCTCACCACGGCTGGGGAGTGATCAGCCCCAGCATTTT. The full variable domain, completed using reference TRBV18 and TRBJ1-5, is NAGVMQNPRHLVRRRGQEARLRCSPMKGHSHVYWYRQLPEEGLKFMVYLQKENIIDESGMPKERFSAEFPKEGPSILRIQQVVRGDSAAYFCASSPRLGSDQPQHFGDGTRLSIL.

The genes are TRBV14 and TRBJ1-1; weak D call: TRBD1 (6 bases). The V end lost 2 bases, the J end lost 4 bases, and 8 bases lay between the germline ends. This CDR3 spans 13 amino acids. Per the germline V gene, CDR1 is SGHDN and CDR2 is FVKESK. The CDR3 loop reads CASSQSQGTEAFF. The CDR3 DNA reads TGTGCCAGCAGCCAATCACAGGGCACTGAAGCTTTCTTT. Supplemented by reference TRBV14 and TRBJ1-1, the full variable domain reads EAGVTQFPSHSVIEKGQTVTLRCDPISGHDNLYWYRRVMGKEIKFLLHFVKESKQDESGMPNNRFLAERTGGTYSTLKVQPAELEDSGVYFCASSQSQGTEAFFGQGTRLTVV.

Regarding this clone: Other DNA variants within this sample encode the same CDR3. V is TRBV7-6 and J is TRBJ1-6, with 9 positions matching TRBD1. The V and J ends lost 3 bases and 8 bases, in that order; junction bases with no gene match: 2. The V gene's germline CDR1 is SGHVS and CDR2 FNYEAQ. The CDR3 covers 14 residues. Written as DNA, the CDR3 is TGTGCCAGCAGCTTGGGACAGGGACATTCACCCCTCCACTTT. This encodes CASSLGQGHSPLHF.

The chain has TRBV4-1 and TRBJ2-2; TRBD2 matches 11 bases. V shed 4 bases and J 0 bases; nucleotides not matched to a gene: 1. There are 16 residues in the CDR3. CDR1 MGHRA and CDR2 YSYEKL come from the germline V gene. The CDR3 sequence: CASSLAGGPNTGELFF. CDR3 bases: TGCGCCAGCAGCCTAGCGGGAGGGCCGAACACCGGGGAGCTGTTTTTT.

This chain joins TRBV2 and TRBJ2-7, with TRBD1 matching 7 bases. The CDR3 is 13 amino acids. Per the germline V gene, CDR1 is SNHLY and CDR2 is FYNNEI. V gave up 8 bases and J gave up 1 base; unmatched junction bases: 5. The CDR3 reads CASGTDLSYEQYF. The DNA of the CDR3 is TGTGCCAGCGGGACAGACCTTTCCTACGAGCAGTACTTC.

The rearrangement links TRBV2 to TRBJ1-5; 9 bases are a match to TRBD1. Germline trimming cut 10 bases from V and 5 bases from J; bases unmatched to any gene: 6. The length of the CDR3 is 13 residues. Germline-derived CDR1 and CDR2 are SNHLY and FYNNEI. As DNA, the CDR3 is TGTGCCAACGCACAGGGGGCCGATCAGCCCCAGCATTTT. This translates into CANAQGADQPQHF.